This is a list of T cell receptor beta chains from one sample in a study of technical replicates of blood from a few donors. Profiling relied on immunoSEQ multiplex PCR, and the TCRdb table lists in-frame clones only, not all of them. The sample yields 65,000 to 95,000 clones, 85% to 95% seen once. The specimen was T cells isolated from PBMCs. The source is a human donor in good health. Each CDR3 is given with its conserved first and last residue. A D gene is named only where the DNA matches it firmly. Some rows mark clone size as missing; the rest say once, few, many or name a class of expanded clone.

NA,NA,TRBJ2-2,TRBV5-1,CASSLALNTGELFF,TGCGCCAGCAGCTTGGCCCTGAACACCGGGGAGCTGTTTTTT
NA,NA,TRBJ1-2,TRBV10-3,CAISESSLLNYGYTF,TGTGCCATCAGTGAGTCATCCCTCCTTAACTATGGCTACACCTTC
once,NA,TRBJ2-7,TRBV19,CASSTYFSEDYEQYF,TGTGCCAGTAGTACGTACTTCTCCGAGGACTACGAGCAGTACTTC
few,NA,TRBJ1-1,TRBV5-6,CASSFLVTEAFF,TGTGCCAGCAGCTTCTTAGTCACTGAAGCTTTCTTT
NA,NA,TRBJ2-2,TRBV14,CASSLSSTGELFF,TGTGCCAGCAGCCTGTCCAGCACCGGGGAGCTGTTTTTT
NA,NA,TRBJ1-3,TRBV4-1,CASSPGLISGNTIYF,TGCGCCAGCAGCCCGGGACTGATCTCTGGAAACACCATATATTTT
NA,NA,TRBJ2-7,TRBV14,CASSQDPLGDSALLEQYF,TGTGCCAGCAGCCAAGATCCCCTCGGAGATTCAGCCCTATTAGAGCAGTACTTC
NA,TRBD1,TRBJ1-1,TRBV6-6,CASKGDRKNTEAFF,TGTGCCAGCAAAGGGGACAGAAAGAACACTGAAGCTTTCTTT
NA,TRBD2,TRBJ2-7,TRBV4-2,CASSQNQREASYEQYF,TGTGCCAGCAGCCAAAATCAGCGGGAGGCCTCCTACGAGCAGTACTTC
NA,TRBD1,TRBJ2-4,TRBV6-1,CASSEFRTGRSLAKNIQYF,TGTGCCAGCAGTGAGTTTAGGACAGGGCGTTCTCTGGCCAAAAACATTCAGTACTTC
NA,NA,TRBJ2-1,TRBV5-8,CASSPSYGSSYNEQFF,TGTGCCAGCAGCCCAAGCTACGGGTCCTCCTACAATGAGCAGTTCTTC
NA,NA,TRBJ2-3,TRBV7-9,CASSSPLADTSTDTQYF,TGTGCCAGCAGCTCACCGCTAGCTGACACTAGCACAGATACGCAGTATTTT
NA,NA,TRBJ2-1,TRBV29-1,CSGLRDNEQFF,TGCAGCGGCCTACGGGACAATGAGCAGTTCTTC
NA,NA,TRBJ2-5,TRBV29-1,CSVDRGIEETQYF,TGCAGCGTTGATCGCGGGATAGAAGAGACCCAGTACTTC
NA,NA,TRBJ1-1,TRBV30,CAWTRVRDLNTEAFF,TGTGCCTGGACTCGGGTAAGGGACTTGAACACTGAAGCTTTCTTT
NA,TRBD1,TRBJ2-1,TRBV11-2,CASSLVGGQGAYNEQFF,TGTGCCAGCAGCTTAGTAGGAGGACAGGGAGCCTACAATGAGCAGTTCTTC
NA,TRBD2,TRBJ2-3,TRBV30,CAWRTRGVSTDTQYF,TGTGCCTGGCGCACTCGGGGGGTCAGCACAGATACGCAGTATTTT
NA,NA,TRBJ2-7,TRBV10-1,CASSDGDEQYF,TGCGCCAGCAGTGACGGGGACGAGCAGTACTTC
once,TRBD2,TRBJ2-5,TRBV9,CASSGEGKRLAGQETQYF,TGTGCCAGCAGCGGGGAGGGAAAGCGACTAGCGGGGCAAGAGACCCAGTACTTC
NA,NA,TRBJ2-1,TRBV11-3,CASSLDRGSNNEQFF,TGTGCCAGCAGCTTAGATCGAGGCAGTAACAATGAGCAGTTCTTC
NA,NA,TRBJ2-7,TRBV11-2,CASSLVSGSYEQYF,TGTGCCAGCAGCTTAGTATCGGGGAGCTACGAGCAGTACTTC
once,TRBD1,TRBJ2-2,TRBV6-5,CASSPTGGNTGELFF,TGTGCCAGCAGTCCTACAGGGGGCAACACCGGGGAGCTGTTTTTT
NA,NA,TRBJ1-2,TRBV4-1,CASSQEASNYGYTF,TGCGCCAGCAGCCAAGAGGCCTCGAACTATGGCTACACCTTC
NA,NA,TRBJ2-7,TRBV27,CASSLTGIDEQYF,TGTGCCAGCAGTTTAACAGGGATCGACGAGCAGTACTTC
NA,NA,TRBJ2-5,TRBV30,CAWSQGRGAETQYF,TGTGCCTGGAGCCAAGGCAGGGGCGCGGAGACCCAGTACTTC
NA,TRBD1,TRBJ1-2,TRBV29-1,CSVEGTGARYGYTF,TGCAGCGTTGAAGGGACAGGAGCCAGGTATGGCTACACCTTC
NA,NA,TRBJ1-4,TRBV18,CASSRGQLATNEKLFF,TGTGCCAGCTCACGTGGACAGCTCGCAACTAATGAAAAACTGTTTTTT
NA,NA,TRBJ1-2,TRBV7-8,CASSLKVNPGGYTF,TGTGCCAGCAGCTTAAAAGTAAACCCGGGGGGCTACACCTTC
NA,NA,TRBJ2-3,TRBV5-1,CASSFSGTTDTQYF,TGCGCCAGCAGTTTTAGCGGAACTACAGATACGCAGTATTTT
NA,NA,TRBJ2-2,TRBV5-4,CASSLKGAGTGELFF,TGTGCCAGCAGTCTCAAGGGAGCGGGCACCGGGGAGCTGTTTTTT
once,TRBD2,TRBJ2-1,TRBV4-1,CASSPGTSRDNEQFF,TGCGCCAGCAGTCCCGGGACTAGCAGGGACAATGAGCAGTTCTTC
NA,NA,TRBJ2-1,TRBV5-1,CASGLQEWDEQFF,TGCGCCAGCGGTCTACAGGAATGGGATGAGCAGTTCTTC
once,TRBD2,TRBJ2-1,TRBV15,CATSRPSGSSYNEQFF,TGTGCCACCAGCAGACCTAGCGGGAGCTCCTACAATGAGCAGTTCTTC
NA,NA,TRBJ2-2,TRBV18,CASSPSSAVVIGELFF,TGTGCCAGCTCACCCTCGTCGGCGGTGGTGATCGGGGAGCTGTTTTTT
NA,NA,TRBJ1-4,TRBV5-1,CASSLGFMDSNEKLFF,TGCGCCAGCAGCTTGGGATTTATGGACAGCAATGAAAAACTGTTTTTT
once,NA,TRBJ2-1,TRBV20-1,CSARDNEQFF,TGCAGTGCCCGGGACAATGAGCAGTTCTTC
once,TRBD1,TRBJ2-3,TRBV7-9,CASSPRQGRTDTQYF,TGTGCCAGCAGCCCGCGACAGGGTAGAACAGATACGCAGTATTTT
NA,TRBD2,TRBJ2-7,TRBV7-2,CASSFRTSGRAYEQYF,TGTGCCAGCAGCTTTAGGACTAGCGGGAGGGCCTACGAGCAGTACTTC
NA,NA,TRBJ2-5,TRBV9,CASSVGTQQETQYF,TGTGCCAGCAGCGTCGGGACACAACAAGAGACCCAGTACTTC
NA,TRBD2,TRBJ2-7,TRBV6-5,CASRYTLAGGHEQYF,TGTGCCAGCAGATATACACTAGCGGGAGGCCACGAGCAGTACTTC
NA,TRBD2,TRBJ2-7,TRBV28,CASRLRLAGEGEQYF,TGTGCCAGCAGGCTTCGACTAGCGGGAGAGGGAGAGCAGTACTTC
NA,TRBD1,TRBJ2-1,TRBV18,CASSPRGQLNNEQFF,TGTGCCAGCTCACCAAGGGGGCAGCTTAACAATGAGCAGTTCTTC
NA,TRBD1,TRBJ2-1,TRBV6-1,CASEGQGYYNEQFF,TGTGCCAGCGAGGGACAGGGGTACTACAATGAGCAGTTCTTC
NA,NA,TRBJ1-1,TRBV6-6,CASSYFSSNTEAFF,TGTGCCAGCAGTTACTTTAGCTCAAACACTGAAGCTTTCTTT
NA,NA,TRBJ2-1,TRBV20-1,CSALLGGFF,TGCAGTGCCTTACTCGGGGGGTTCTTC
few,NA,TRBJ1-1,TRBV7-7,CASSLGSWANTEAFF,TGTGCTAGCAGCTTAGGGTCCTGGGCTAACACTGAAGCTTTCTTT
NA,NA,TRBJ2-2,TRBV5-4,CASSLTSAGVTGELFF,TGTGCCAGCAGCCTAACGTCCGCCGGGGTAACCGGGGAGCTGTTTTTT
NA,NA,TRBJ1-2,TRBV28,CASKAPGRNGYTF,TGTGCCAGCAAGGCGCCCGGGAGAAATGGCTACACCTTC
NA,NA,TRBJ1-5,TRBV7-3,CASSRDTDQPQHF,TGTGCCAGCAGTCGGGACACGGATCAGCCCCAGCATTTT
NA,TRBD2,TRBJ2-1,TRBV6-5,CASSPKWRGVNEQFF,TGTGCCAGCAGTCCCAAATGGCGGGGGGTCAATGAGCAGTTCTTC
NA,NA,TRBJ1-5,TRBV15,CATSRDPPRRQPQHF,TGTGCCACCAGCAGAGATCCTCCTCGGAGGCAGCCCCAGCATTTT
NA,TRBD1,TRBJ2-2,TRBV4-2,CASSQETGGGELFF,TGTGCCAGCAGCCAAGAGACAGGGGGCGGGGAGCTGTTTTTT
NA,TRBD2,TRBJ2-1,TRBV4-2,CASSLAETSGGANEQFF,TGTGCCAGCAGCCTAGCAGAGACTAGCGGGGGGGCCAATGAGCAGTTCTTC